These 10 T cell receptor beta chains were sequenced from one sample in a study of blood T cell repertoires in COVID-19. Sequencing was performed with immunoSEQ multiplex PCR; in TCRdb, only in-frame clones are kept and a portion is missing. Counted here are more than 250,000 clones, about nine tenths occurring once; the ten biggest clones make up approximately 2.4%. The source material was PBMCs or T cells enriched from blood (not recorded which). The source of these receptors is a woman aged 18 to 35 who had recovered from COVID-19.

This clone was picked up one time. The chain is built from TRBV27 and TRBJ2-7, with a tentative D call TRBD1 (7 bases). Germline CDR1 and CDR2: MNHEY and SMNVEV (reference sequence). The CDR3 consists of 14 residues. V was shortened by 2 bases and J by 4 bases, with 12 bases between the two germline ends. DNA of the CDR3: TGTGCCAGCAGTTTAGCCAGGGGGGAGTACGAGCAGTACTTC. This sequence encodes CASSLARGEYEQYF.

This clone has ten or more counts. The chain carries TRBV20-1 and TRBJ2-1; 9 bases map to TRBD2. Germline assignment: CDR1 DFQATT and CDR2 SNEGSKA (reference sequence). The V and J ends lost 3 bases and 8 bases, in that order; junction bases with no gene match: 11. The CDR3 runs 15 residues. This CDR3 is CSASVPPSGIYEQFF. The CDR3 DNA reads TGCAGTGCTAGTGTTCCGCCTAGCGGGATATATGAGCAGTTCTTC.

The CDR3, as DNA: TGTGCCAGCAGCGCCGCGGGGGAACTTAACACTGAAGCTTTCTTT. Residues: CASSAAGELNTEAFF. The chain joins TRBV7-3 to TRBJ1-1; possibly TRBD1 for D (5 bases). Germline-derived CDR1 and CDR2 are SGHTA and FQGTGA. The length of the CDR3 is 15 residues. With 5 bases removed from V and 2 bases from J, the gap between germline ends came to 15 bases. Using reference TRBV7-3 and TRBJ1-1 for the parts outside the CDR3, the full variable domain is GAGVSQTPSNKVTEKGKYVELRCDPISGHTALYWYRQSLGQGPEFLIYFQGTGAADDSGLPNDRFFAVRPEGSVSTLKIQRTERGDSAVYLCASSAAGELNTEAFFGQGTRLTVV.

The rearrangement uses TRBV28 and TRBJ2-7, with TRBD1 matching 7 bases. Germline CDR1 reads MDHEN; CDR2 reads SYDVKM. The CDR3 length is 14 residues. Losses at the gene ends were 5 bases for V and 2 bases for J; bases not matched to a gene: 6. CDR3 in DNA: TGTGCCAGCAGTAGGGACAGTGAGGCCTACGAGCAGTACTTC. Amino acid sequence: CASSRDSEAYEQYF.

V is TRBV15 and J is TRBJ2-2; the D is unclear. V was cut by 0 bases and J by 7 bases, with 15 bases left in between. The CDR3 extends over 16 amino acids. Germline values: CDR1 LNHNV, CDR2 YYDKDF (reference sequence). The CDR3: CATSRDKFPIGGELFF. The CDR3 coding sequence is TGTGCCACCAGCAGAGATAAATTCCCTATCGGCGGGGAGCTGTTTTTT.

The V call is TRBV6-5, the J call TRBJ2-3; D is perhaps TRBD2 (6 bases). This CDR3 spans 14 amino acids. The V gene's germline CDR1 is MNHEY and CDR2 SVGAGI. The V gene lost 4 bases and the J gene lost 4 bases, with 12 bases spanning the gap. The CDR3 loop reads CASSLRGYSDTQYF. The CDR3 coding sequence is TGTGCCAGCAGTTTACGGGGGTATTCAGATACGCAGTATTTT.

The chain couples TRBV5-1 to TRBJ1-2; D might be TRBD1 (5 bases). Trimming took 5 bases from V and 3 from J, leaving 14 bases between them. CDR1 and CDR2 from the germline V gene are SGHRS and YFSETQ. The CDR3 is 14 amino acids. The CDR3 spells CASRGASGDYGYTF. In nucleotides, the CDR3 is TGCGCCAGCAGAGGGGCATCGGGTGACTATGGCTACACCTTC. The whole variable domain, filled in from reference TRBV5-1 and TRBJ1-2, reads KAGVTQTPRYLIKTRGQQVTLSCSPISGHRSVSWYQQTPGQGLQFLFEYFSETQRNKGNFPGRFSGRQFSNSRSEMNVSTLELGDSALYLCASRGASGDYGYTFGSGTRLTVV.

The V gene is TRBV23-1, the J gene TRBJ2-7; a weak D match, TRBD2 (6 bases). TRBV23-1 is an ORF for which the function is uncertain. The CDR3 is 19 amino acids. V was shortened by 3 bases and J by 0 bases, with 24 bases between the two germline ends. The DNA of the CDR3 is TGCGCCAGCAGTCAGGAGCCGCCGGGACTGAAAACGAGCTCCTACGAGCAGTACTTC. Translating gives CASSQEPPGLKTSSYEQYF.

The chain employs TRBV5-1 and TRBJ2-1; D ambiguous. Deletions cut 0 bases from V and 4 bases from J, with 11 bases between. The germline V gene encodes CDR1 SGHRS and CDR2 YFSETQ. The length of the CDR3 is 15 residues. The CDR3 DNA reads as TGCGCCAGCAGCTTGGAGGTGACGGGTTACAATGAGCAGTTCTTC. This translates into CASSLEVTGYNEQFF.

V is TRBV29-1 and J is TRBJ1-2, with D possibly TRBD1 on 6 matching bases. The V end lost 0 bases, the J end lost 8 bases, and 10 bases lay between the germline ends. Per germline, CDR1 SQVTM and CDR2 ANQGSEA. This CDR3 comprises 12 residues. CDR3 loop: CSVEEPGVGYTF. Here the CDR3 DNA reads TGCAGCGTTGAAGAGCCAGGGGTCGGCTACACCTTC.